These 7 T cell receptor beta chains came from one sample sequenced in a study of CD4 T cells in relation to SARS-CoV-2 and coronaviruses. Unexposed donor CD4+ T cells date from about 2011-2018, before the COVID-19 pandemic. The cells were cultured for 10 days before CD4+ T cells were isolated. Their antigens are not known. The data were produced by immunoSEQ multiplex PCR, yet TCRdb's version contains in-frame clones alone and is incomplete. The sample carries under 25,000 clones, 78% recorded once. The sequenced material came from CD4+ T cells from PBMCs, cultured in vitro. The source is a human donor in good health.

The chain joins TRBV11-2 to TRBJ2-7; D is perhaps TRBD1 (8 bases). Germline V gene data show CDR1 as SGHAT and CDR2 as FQNNGV. V lost 5 bases to trimming and J lost 2 bases, with 16 bases between them. The CDR3 has 15 amino acids. This chain's CDR3 is CASSADRGLTYEQYF. In DNA, the CDR3 is TGTGCCAGCAGCGCCGACAGGGGACTAACCTACGAGCAGTACTTC.

The V and J genes are TRBV7-9 and TRBJ2-7, with 12 bases aligning to TRBD2. The CDR3 consists of 16 residues. The trim removed 1 base at V and 3 bases at J, leaving 4 bases unmatched. Germline assignment: CDR1 SEHNR and CDR2 FQNEAQ (reference sequence). The CDR3 loop reads CASSLGLAGENYEQYF. The CDR3, as DNA: TGTGCCAGCAGCTTAGGACTAGCGGGAGAGAACTACGAGCAGTACTTC. Full variable domain (outside the CDR3, taken from reference TRBV7-9 and TRBJ2-7): DTGVSQNPRHKITKRGQNVTFRCDPISEHNRLYWYRQTLGQGPEFLTYFQNEAQLEKSRLLSDRFSAERPKGSFSTLEIQRTEQGDSAMYLCASSLGLAGENYEQYFGPGTRLTVT.

This sequence joins TRBV6-2 or TRBV6-3 and TRBJ1-4; 7 bases are shared with TRBD1. Germline V lookup: CDR1 MNHEY, CDR2 SVGEGT. The V and J ends lost 2 bases and 5 bases, in that order; junction bases with no gene match: 14. This CDR3 has 18 residues. The CDR3 is CASSYVLGDRELNEKLFF. The CDR3 DNA follows: TGTGCCAGCAGTTACGTCTTGGGTGACAGGGAGTTAAATGAAAAACTGTTTTTT.

CDR3 nucleotide sequence: TGTGCCAGCAGTGAATGGGAGCAGGGCAGGGATGAGCAGTTCTTC. This gives the protein CASSEWEQGRDEQFF. The chain carries TRBV6-1 and TRBJ2-1, with D possibly called TRBD1 or TRBD2 (5 bases each). Germline loops: CDR1 MNHNS, CDR2 SASEGT. CDR3 length equals 15 residues. V lost 2 bases to trimming and J lost 8 bases, with 16 bases between them.

The V and J genes are TRBV28 and TRBJ1-5; TRBD1 aligns across 9 bases. With V trimmed by 7 bases and J by 7 bases, 14 bases remained unmatched. The CDR3 runs to 16 residues. Germline V gene sequence: CDR1 MDHEN, CDR2 SYDVKM. CDR3 in amino acids: CASNPLAGQGGQPQHF. CDR3 nucleotides: TGTGCCAGCAACCCCCTCGCGGGACAGGGCGGGCAGCCCCAGCATTTT.

This chain links TRBV25-1 with TRBJ2-1; 7 nucleotides match TRBD1. Trimming at V came to 8 bases and at J to 5 bases, leaving 9 bases not matched to a gene. The V gene's germline CDR1 is MGHDK and CDR2 SYGVNS. The CDR3 is made up of 14 amino acids. The CDR3 here is CASGSTGSNNEQFF. The CDR3 DNA is TGTGCCAGCGGGTCGACAGGGTCTAACAATGAGCAGTTCTTC. The complete variable domain, with remaining parts taken from reference TRBV25-1 and TRBJ2-1, reads EADIYQTPRYLVIGTGKKITLECSQTMGHDKMYWYQQDPGMELHLIHYSYGVNSTEKGDLSSESTVSRIRTEHFPLTLESARPSHTSQYLCASGSTGSNNEQFFGPGTRLTVL.

The genes are TRBV27 and TRBJ2-1, with TRBD1 identical over 9 bases. This CDR3 is 14 amino acids long. Per germline, CDR1 MNHEY and CDR2 SMNVEV (reference sequence). Unmatched junction bases numbered 3, after V lost 6 bases and J lost 3 bases. The CDR3 here is CASRGTGSYNEQFF. DNA of the CDR3: TGTGCCAGCAGGGGGACAGGGAGCTACAATGAGCAGTTCTTC.